Listed below are T cell receptor beta chains from one sample, sequenced in a study of regulatory T cells in long-lasting Graves disease. From the multiplex PCR reads, TCRdb called clonotypes with MiXCR, one entry per CDR3 protein. The sample lists 400,000 to 500,000 distinct CDR3 sequences, about a sixth occurring once. Another study also made use of these data, one on T cells in Graves' hyperthyroidism and ophthalmopathy.

Sequences were derived from peripheral blood mononuclear cells (PBMCs), sampled at new diagnosis, from a patient treated with antithyroid drugs. These receptors all come from a woman between 18 and 29 years old with Graves disease. The CDR3 runs from the conserved cysteine through the conserved F or W. The D gene is left open where the match is weak. The size entry is marked missing in some rows and otherwise reads once, few, many or a size class.

cdr3_aa: CASSLEGGVTDTQYF
cdr3_nt: TGTGCCAGCAGCTTAGAAGGGGGAGTCACAGATACGCAGTATTTT
d_call: -
j_call: TRBJ2-3
v_call: TRBV7-2
clone_size: -

cdr3_aa: CASSELVAEPYEQYF
cdr3_nt: TGTGCCAGCAGTGAACTCGTAGCGGAGCCCTACGAGCAGTACTTC
d_call: -
j_call: TRBJ2-7
v_call: TRBV2
clone_size: -

cdr3_aa: CSVTTGGRTDTQYF
cdr3_nt: TGCAGTGTTACTACAGGTGGACGCACAGATACGCAGTATTTT
d_call: -
j_call: TRBJ2-3
v_call: TRBV20-1
clone_size: few

cdr3_aa: CASSFGQATYEQYF
cdr3_nt: TGTGCCAGCAGCTTTGGACAGGCGACCTACGAGCAGTACTTC
d_call: TRBD1
j_call: TRBJ2-7
v_call: TRBV7-2
clone_size: few

cdr3_aa: CASSSHTEAFF
cdr3_nt: TGTGCCAGCAGCTCACACACTGAAGCTTTCTTT
d_call: -
j_call: TRBJ1-1
v_call: TRBV5-5
clone_size: few

cdr3_aa: CAISESWWAFF
cdr3_nt: TGTGCCATCAGTGAGTCATGGTGGGCTTTCTTT
d_call: -
j_call: TRBJ1-1
v_call: TRBV10-3
clone_size: many

cdr3_aa: CASTSGRGGDTQYF
cdr3_nt: TGTGCCAGCACCAGCGGGAGGGGCGGAGATACGCAGTATTTT
d_call: TRBD2
j_call: TRBJ2-3
v_call: TRBV6-2/TRBV6-3
clone_size: few

cdr3_aa: CASSFFFVRRNTEAFF
cdr3_nt: TGTGCCAGCAGTTTTTTTTTTGTAAGAAGGAACACTGAAGCTTTCTTT
d_call: -
j_call: TRBJ1-1
v_call: TRBV27
clone_size: -

cdr3_aa: CSARAPTPGSYNEQFF
cdr3_nt: TGCAGTGCTAGAGCCCCAACCCCAGGCTCCTACAATGAGCAGTTCTTC
d_call: -
j_call: TRBJ2-1
v_call: TRBV20-1
clone_size: many

cdr3_aa: CSPTRAGGEQFF
cdr3_nt: TGCAGCCCCACGCGGGCAGGGGGTGAGCAGTTCTTC
d_call: TRBD1
j_call: TRBJ2-1
v_call: TRBV20-1
clone_size: few

cdr3_aa: CASTLRGWETQYF
cdr3_nt: TGTGCCAGCACCCTGAGGGGTTGGGAGACCCAGTACTTC
d_call: -
j_call: TRBJ2-5
v_call: TRBV12-3/TRBV12-4
clone_size: many

cdr3_aa: CARDSDRAGETQYF
cdr3_nt: TGTGCCAGGGACTCGGACAGGGCTGGGGAGACCCAGTACTTC
d_call: TRBD1
j_call: TRBJ2-5
v_call: TRBV28
clone_size: many

cdr3_aa: CAITSAGQGNSEAFF
cdr3_nt: TGTGCCATCACGAGTGCGGGACAGGGAAACTCAGAAGCTTTCTTT
d_call: TRBD1
j_call: TRBJ1-1
v_call: TRBV10-3
clone_size: -

cdr3_aa: CAASARNYGYTF
cdr3_nt: TGTGCCGCTTCGGCAAGAAACTATGGCTACACCTTC
d_call: -
j_call: TRBJ1-2
v_call: TRBV28
clone_size: many

cdr3_aa: CASSQRPHRIPTDTQYF
cdr3_nt: TGTGCCAGCAGCCAAAGGCCTCACCGAATTCCCACAGATACGCAGTATTTT
d_call: -
j_call: TRBJ2-3
v_call: TRBV14
clone_size: -

cdr3_aa: CAISLTPYGEQYF
cdr3_nt: TGTGCCATCAGCTTGACACCCTATGGCGAGCAGTACTTC
d_call: -
j_call: TRBJ2-7
v_call: TRBV10-3
clone_size: -

cdr3_aa: CASSTTSGYGDTQYF
cdr3_nt: TGTGCCAGCAGCACGACTAGCGGTTACGGTGATACGCAGTATTTT
d_call: TRBD2
j_call: TRBJ2-3
v_call: TRBV7-2
clone_size: many

cdr3_aa: CASSMTRTDTQYF
cdr3_nt: TGTGCCAGCAGCATGACTCGTACAGATACGCAGTATTTT
d_call: -
j_call: TRBJ2-3
v_call: TRBV7-3
clone_size: many

cdr3_aa: CASSRMSSYNEQFF
cdr3_nt: TGTGCCAGCAGCCGGATGAGCTCCTACAATGAGCAGTTCTTC
d_call: -
j_call: TRBJ2-1
v_call: TRBV2
clone_size: many

cdr3_aa: CASSVASGRARIADTQYF
cdr3_nt: TGTGCCAGCAGCGTAGCTAGCGGGAGGGCCCGGATTGCAGATACGCAGTATTTT
d_call: TRBD2
j_call: TRBJ2-3
v_call: TRBV9
clone_size: -

cdr3_aa: CASSLDLLYEQYF
cdr3_nt: TGTGCCAGCAGCCTCGACCTCTTATACGAGCAGTACTTC
d_call: -
j_call: TRBJ2-7
v_call: TRBV7-2
clone_size: many

cdr3_aa: CASSLLTAYGYTF
cdr3_nt: TGTGCCAGCAGCTTGCTGACAGCTTATGGCTACACCTTC
d_call: -
j_call: TRBJ1-2
v_call: TRBV5-1
clone_size: many

cdr3_aa: CASSLDSPLNRGSGQPQHF
cdr3_nt: TGTGCCAGCAGTTTAGATTCCCCTCTCAACCGGGGGTCAGGTCAGCCCCAGCATTTT
d_call: -
j_call: TRBJ1-5
v_call: TRBV28
clone_size: many

cdr3_aa: CASSLGQGIHEQYF
cdr3_nt: TGTGCCAGCAGCTTAGGACAGGGGATACACGAGCAGTACTTC
d_call: TRBD1
j_call: TRBJ2-7
v_call: TRBV7-9
clone_size: many

cdr3_aa: CASSLFRGNTEAFF
cdr3_nt: TGTGCCAGCAGTTTATTTCGGGGGAACACTGAAGCTTTCTTT
d_call: -
j_call: TRBJ1-1
v_call: TRBV27
clone_size: few

cdr3_aa: CASSWDRGFNSPLHF
cdr3_nt: TGTGCCAGCAGCTGGGACAGGGGATTCAATTCACCCCTCCACTTT
d_call: TRBD1
j_call: TRBJ1-6
v_call: TRBV7-2
clone_size: -

cdr3_aa: CASSLVATGGEQYF
cdr3_nt: TGCGCCAGCAGCTTGGTGGCGACAGGGGGGGAGCAGTACTTC
d_call: TRBD1
j_call: TRBJ2-7
v_call: TRBV5-1
clone_size: many

cdr3_aa: CASSLFGGTFGETQYF
cdr3_nt: TGCGCCAGCAGCTTGTTTGGCGGAACCTTTGGAGAGACCCAGTACTTC
d_call: -
j_call: TRBJ2-5
v_call: TRBV5-1
clone_size: -

cdr3_aa: CASSQEVYTQYF
cdr3_nt: TGTGCCAGCAGCCAAGAGGTTTATACGCAGTATTTT
d_call: -
j_call: TRBJ2-3
v_call: TRBV3-1
clone_size: few

cdr3_aa: CASSSDDRKFF
cdr3_nt: TGTGCCAGCAGCTCGGACGACAGAAAGTTCTTC
d_call: -
j_call: TRBJ2-1
v_call: TRBV12-3/TRBV12-4
clone_size: many

cdr3_aa: CASSKLSSYNEQFF
cdr3_nt: TGTGCCAGCAGTAAGCTGAGCTCCTACAATGAGCAGTTCTTC
d_call: -
j_call: TRBJ2-1
v_call: TRBV28
clone_size: many

cdr3_aa: CAISEPSGSNGNEQFF
cdr3_nt: TGTGCCATCAGTGAGCCTAGCGGGAGTAATGGGAATGAGCAGTTCTTC
d_call: TRBD2
j_call: TRBJ2-1
v_call: TRBV10-3
clone_size: -

cdr3_aa: CASSPFDSLYGYTF
cdr3_nt: TGTGCCAGCAGCCCTTTTGACAGCTTATATGGCTACACCTTC
d_call: -
j_call: TRBJ1-2
v_call: TRBV7-9
clone_size: few

cdr3_aa: CASSSREGFSYNEQFF
cdr3_nt: TGTGCCAGCAGTTCTCGGGAGGGCTTTTCCTACAATGAGCAGTTCTTC
d_call: TRBD2
j_call: TRBJ2-1
v_call: TRBV6-5
clone_size: many

cdr3_aa: CSARTRQGVSYNEQFF
cdr3_nt: TGCAGTGCTCGGACGAGACAGGGGGTGTCCTACAATGAGCAGTTCTTC
d_call: TRBD1
j_call: TRBJ2-1
v_call: TRBV20-1
clone_size: few

cdr3_aa: CASSPIRGIFYEQYF
cdr3_nt: TGTGCCAGCAGCCCCATCCGGGGAATATTCTACGAGCAGTACTTC
d_call: -
j_call: TRBJ2-7
v_call: TRBV7-2
clone_size: many

cdr3_aa: CASSRQGNGNQPQHF
cdr3_nt: TGTGCCAGCAGTCGGCAGGGGAACGGCAATCAGCCCCAGCATTTT
d_call: -
j_call: TRBJ1-5
v_call: TRBV12-3/TRBV12-4
clone_size: many

cdr3_aa: CASSGGRHQETQYF
cdr3_nt: TGTGCCAGCAGCGGCGGGAGGCACCAAGAGACCCAGTACTTC
d_call: TRBD2
j_call: TRBJ2-5
v_call: TRBV3-1
clone_size: few

cdr3_aa: CASSLTPKAGNEQFF
cdr3_nt: TGCGCCAGCAGCTTGACACCTAAAGCCGGGAATGAGCAGTTCTTC
d_call: -
j_call: TRBJ2-1
v_call: TRBV5-1
clone_size: many

cdr3_aa: CATKQGISSDTQYF
cdr3_nt: TGTGCCACCAAACAGGGGATTTCTTCGGATACGCAGTATTTT
d_call: TRBD1
j_call: TRBJ2-3
v_call: TRBV12-3/TRBV12-4
clone_size: -

cdr3_aa: CASRVGATRSYNEQFF
cdr3_nt: TGTGCCAGCAGGGTTGGGGCGACCAGGTCCTACAATGAGCAGTTCTTC
d_call: -
j_call: TRBJ2-1
v_call: TRBV12-3/TRBV12-4
clone_size: many

cdr3_aa: CAWSVSRTSIIYEQYF
cdr3_nt: TGTGCCTGGAGTGTTTCAAGGACTAGCATAATCTACGAGCAGTACTTC
d_call: TRBD2
j_call: TRBJ2-7
v_call: TRBV30
clone_size: -

cdr3_aa: CASSQEGRGEQYF
cdr3_nt: TGTGCCAGCAGCCAAGAAGGGAGGGGCGAGCAGTACTTC
d_call: TRBD2
j_call: TRBJ2-7
v_call: TRBV3-1
clone_size: -

cdr3_aa: CAISVGLAEETQYF
cdr3_nt: TGTGCCATCAGTGTGGGACTAGCGGAAGAGACCCAGTACTTC
d_call: TRBD2
j_call: TRBJ2-5
v_call: TRBV10-3
clone_size: few

cdr3_aa: CASSSDYGGADGYTF
cdr3_nt: TGTGCCAGCAGCTCGGACTACGGGGGCGCCGATGGCTACACCTTC
d_call: -
j_call: TRBJ1-2
v_call: TRBV5-6
clone_size: -

cdr3_aa: CASSEALVAGSQETQYF
cdr3_nt: TGTGCCAGCAGTGAGGCTTTGGTAGCGGGGTCACAAGAGACCCAGTACTTC
d_call: TRBD2
j_call: TRBJ2-5
v_call: TRBV2
clone_size: many

cdr3_aa: CSALGLAGDEQFF
cdr3_nt: TGCAGTGCCCTCGGGCTAGCGGGGGATGAGCAGTTCTTC
d_call: TRBD2
j_call: TRBJ2-1
v_call: TRBV20-1
clone_size: many

cdr3_aa: CASSSGAHEQYF
cdr3_nt: TGTGCCAGCAGTTCAGGGGCCCACGAGCAGTACTTC
d_call: -
j_call: TRBJ2-7
v_call: TRBV28
clone_size: many

cdr3_aa: CASSLLVPSGTYNEQFF
cdr3_nt: TGTGCCAGCAGTTTATTGGTGCCTAGCGGGACATACAATGAGCAGTTCTTC
d_call: TRBD2
j_call: TRBJ2-1
v_call: TRBV28
clone_size: many

cdr3_aa: CASSQDPTVSYEQYF
cdr3_nt: TGCGCCAGCAGCCAAGATCCAACAGTCTCCTACGAGCAGTACTTC
d_call: -
j_call: TRBJ2-7
v_call: TRBV4-1
clone_size: -

cdr3_aa: CASSLISGGENSNQPQHF
cdr3_nt: TGTGCCAGCAGTTTAATTTCAGGAGGGGAAAATAGCAATCAGCCCCAGCATTTT
d_call: -
j_call: TRBJ1-5
v_call: TRBV12-3/TRBV12-4
clone_size: many

cdr3_aa: CASSVGGTANYGYTF
cdr3_nt: TGTGCCAGCAGCGTAGGAGGGACAGCCAACTATGGCTACACCTTC
d_call: TRBD1
j_call: TRBJ1-2
v_call: TRBV9
clone_size: many

cdr3_aa: CASSSSWPSSYNEQFF
cdr3_nt: TGCGCCAGCAGCTCCTCTTGGCCGAGCTCCTACAATGAGCAGTTCTTC
d_call: -
j_call: TRBJ2-1
v_call: TRBV5-1
clone_size: few

cdr3_aa: CASSLVRGTEQFF
cdr3_nt: TGTGCCAGCAGCTTAGTTCGCGGGACTGAGCAGTTCTTC
d_call: -
j_call: TRBJ2-1
v_call: TRBV11-3
clone_size: many

cdr3_aa: CASSLGSVAEQYF
cdr3_nt: TGCGCCAGCAGCTTGGGGTCAGTCGCCGAGCAGTACTTC
d_call: -
j_call: TRBJ2-7
v_call: TRBV5-1
clone_size: few

cdr3_aa: CSASPLIGNQPQHF
cdr3_nt: TGCAGTGCTAGTCCGTTGATCGGCAATCAGCCCCAGCATTTT
d_call: -
j_call: TRBJ1-5
v_call: TRBV20-1
clone_size: many